The clone carrying this T cell receptor beta chain has only one observation. The antigen remains undetermined. Method: immunoSEQ multiplex PCR; TCRdb's copy keeps in-frame clones and lacks some. This repertoire shows 30,000 to 40,000 clones, 85% to 90% found once; its top ten account for around 3.9%. This entry belongs to a study of T cells in localized non-small cell lung cancer. The ends were cut back, 1 base at V and 8 bases at J, with 10 bases in the middle. The CDR3 runs to 14 residues. Germline V gene data show CDR1 as SGHRS and CDR2 as YFSETQ. Study findings and constraints: A median 57 of the top 100 tumor clones appeared in adjacent lung. Elevated circulating T cell density in blood was associated with longer overall survival. One tumor region alone was sequenced, and heterogeneity therefore remains possible. It was uninvolved adjacent lung that showed the highest T cell clonality, exceeding tumor.

This specimen consisted of peripheral blood, obtained before any cancer treatment. The chain combines TRBV5-1 with TRBJ1-6; the D gene is possibly TRBD1 (5 bases). The sequence was collected from a man aged 35 to 69 with stage I lung adenocarcinoma. CDR3 coding DNA: TGCGCCAGCAGCTTGCGGGACCGTTATTCACCCCTCCACTTT. Protein product: CASSLRDRYSPLHF.